The entry below gives a single TCR beta chain sequence along with its context. What it recognizes is unknown. Cells designated naive CD8 were CD45RO-negative and were positively selected for CCR7, with terminally differentiated effector memory CD45RA+ cells excluded. Every one of the donors was a Caucasian adult that lived in Nashville, Tennessee. This sample stems from a study of shared clonotypes between healthy human individuals. Study outcomes and limitations: The low donor count limited represented genetic and exposure-history diversity.

CDR1 is SEHNR, CDR2 FQNEAQ, per germline (reference sequence). V gave up 5 bases and J gave up 3 bases; unmatched junction bases: 7. The CDR3 sequence is 14 residues long. The repertoire was sequenced with immunoSEQ multiplex PCR; TCRdb's copy has only in-frame clones and lacks some. Counted here are fewer than 700,000 clones, 95% occurring once; the ten biggest clones make up approximately 0.11%. The V gene is TRBV7-9, the J gene TRBJ2-7; the match to TRBD1 covers 7 bases. The specimen sequenced was naive CD8+ T cells sorted from blood. This TCR was recovered from a woman in her twenties or thirties in good health. The CDR3 protein is CASSPRDRHYEQYF. The CDR3 nucleotides are TGTGCCAGCAGCCCTCGGGACAGACACTACGAGCAGTACTTC. Together with reference TRBV7-9 and TRBJ2-7, the CDR3 gives the full variable domain: DTGVSQNPRHKITKRGQNVTFRCDPISEHNRLYWYRQTLGQGPEFLTYFQNEAQLEKSRLLSDRFSAERPKGSFSTLEIQRTEQGDSAMYLCASSPRDRHYEQYFGPGTRLTVT.